The rows below give T cell receptor beta chains drawn from one sample of a study of blood T cell repertoires in COVID-19. The assay was immunoSEQ multiplex PCR, and TCRdb's table has in-frame clones only and misses some. The sample includes approximately 100,000 clones, roughly 84% seen only once; the top ten take under 30%. The sequenced material came from peripheral blood. The source is a man aged 55 to 70 with acute or convalescent COVID-19. Both conserved end residues are part of each CDR3. D genes are given only for firm matches. Size is omitted from some rows. Given values are once, few, many or a class for expanded clones.

J gene: TRBJ1-5; V gene: TRBV29-1; D gene: NA; clone size: NA; CDR3 DNA: TGCAGCGTTGGGATAGGGGCAGGCAATCAGCCCCAGCATTTT; CDR3 protein: CSVGIGAGNQPQHF
J gene: TRBJ2-5; V gene: TRBV10-2; D gene: TRBD1; clone size: NA; CDR3 DNA: TGCGCCAGCAGACGGGGACAGGGCCAAGAGACCCAGTACTTC; CDR3 protein: CASRRGQGQETQYF
J gene: TRBJ2-1; V gene: TRBV24-1; D gene: TRBD2; clone size: NA; CDR3 DNA: TGTGCCAAATTTCTCCAGGGACTAGCGGGTTACAATGAGCAGTTCTTC; CDR3 protein: CAKFLQGLAGYNEQFF
J gene: TRBJ1-2; V gene: TRBV18; D gene: NA; clone size: NA; CDR3 DNA: TGTGCCAGCTCACCAGAGTCGGGTAGCGGAGGCTACACCTTC; CDR3 protein: CASSPESGSGGYTF
J gene: TRBJ1-2; V gene: TRBV2; D gene: NA; clone size: NA; CDR3 DNA: TGTGCCAGCAGTGAGCCCGGGATCTATGGCTACACCTTC; CDR3 protein: CASSEPGIYGYTF
J gene: TRBJ2-2; V gene: TRBV6-4; D gene: NA; clone size: NA; CDR3 DNA: TGTGCCAGCAGTCCGACTGGGAGCACCGGGGAGCTGTTTTTT; CDR3 protein: CASSPTGSTGELFF
J gene: TRBJ2-2; V gene: TRBV24-1; D gene: TRBD2; clone size: NA; CDR3 DNA: TGTGCCACCAGTGATTTGACGGGCCCGGGAGGGCCGAACGGGGAGCTGTTTTTT; CDR3 protein: CATSDLTGPGGPNGELFF
J gene: TRBJ1-4; V gene: TRBV7-8; D gene: NA; clone size: NA; CDR3 DNA: TGTGCCAGTCAGGGGTTGACTAATGAAAAACTGTTTTTT; CDR3 protein: CASQGLTNEKLFF
J gene: TRBJ2-2; V gene: TRBV7-6; D gene: NA; clone size: NA; CDR3 DNA: TGTGCCAGCAGCTCGGGAACAGGGATGTTGGGGAACACCGGGGAGCTGTTTTTT; CDR3 protein: CASSSGTGMLGNTGELFF
J gene: TRBJ1-1; V gene: TRBV7-8; D gene: NA; clone size: NA; CDR3 DNA: TGTGCCAGCAGCTGGACAGCCGGGTGGACTGAAGCTTTCTTT; CDR3 protein: CASSWTAGWTEAFF
J gene: TRBJ1-5; V gene: TRBV6-6; D gene: NA; clone size: NA; CDR3 DNA: TGTGCCAGCAGGGTACAGGGCCCCCATCAGCCCCAGCATTTT; CDR3 protein: CASRVQGPHQPQHF
J gene: TRBJ2-2; V gene: TRBV7-2; D gene: TRBD2; clone size: once; CDR3 DNA: TGTGCCAGCAGGCTAGCGGGAGGCCGGGGCGGGGAGCTGTTTTTT; CDR3 protein: CASRLAGGRGGELFF
J gene: TRBJ2-7; V gene: TRBV28; D gene: TRBD2; clone size: NA; CDR3 DNA: TGTGCCAGCAGTTTAAGCGGGGAGGGCAGCGACGAGCAGTACTTC; CDR3 protein: CASSLSGEGSDEQYF
J gene: TRBJ2-2; V gene: TRBV3-1/TRBV3-2; D gene: NA; clone size: NA; CDR3 DNA: TGTGCCAGCAGCCAAGACGAGGTAGAGATCAACACCGGGGAGCTGTTTTTT; CDR3 protein: CASSQDEVEINTGELFF
J gene: TRBJ2-1; V gene: TRBV27; D gene: TRBD2; clone size: NA; CDR3 DNA: TGTGCCAGCAGTTCTAGCGGGATTACCTACAATGAGCAGTTCTTC; CDR3 protein: CASSSSGITYNEQFF
J gene: TRBJ2-3; V gene: TRBV19; D gene: TRBD1; clone size: few; CDR3 DNA: TGTGCCAGTAGTAAAGGACAGGGACCAGATACGCAGTATTTT; CDR3 protein: CASSKGQGPDTQYF
J gene: TRBJ1-2; V gene: TRBV15; D gene: NA; clone size: NA; CDR3 DNA: TGTGCCACCAGCATCCAGGGAAATTACGGCTACACCTTC; CDR3 protein: CATSIQGNYGYTF
J gene: TRBJ1-2; V gene: TRBV7-2; D gene: NA; clone size: NA; CDR3 DNA: TGTGCCAGCAGCTTAGGGACCCCCGCGGGGGGCTACACCTTC; CDR3 protein: CASSLGTPAGGYTF
J gene: TRBJ2-2; V gene: TRBV10-3; D gene: TRBD2; clone size: NA; CDR3 DNA: TGTGCCCACGCCCTGGCTAGCGGAAACACCGGGGAGCTGTTTTTT; CDR3 protein: CAHALASGNTGELFF
J gene: TRBJ1-3; V gene: TRBV9; D gene: TRBD1; clone size: NA; CDR3 DNA: TGTGCCAGCAGCGGACTTGGACAGGGACGAAACACCATATATTTT; CDR3 protein: CASSGLGQGRNTIYF
J gene: TRBJ1-2; V gene: TRBV6-6; D gene: NA; clone size: NA; CDR3 DNA: TGTGCCAGCCGCAAGAGGGACTATGGCTACACCTTC; CDR3 protein: CASRKRDYGYTF
J gene: TRBJ2-5; V gene: TRBV5-4; D gene: TRBD1; clone size: once; CDR3 DNA: TGTGCCAGCAGCCAAGGGACAGTTCTTTCAGAGACCCAGTACTTC; CDR3 protein: CASSQGTVLSETQYF
J gene: TRBJ2-7; V gene: TRBV2; D gene: TRBD2; clone size: once; CDR3 DNA: TGTGCCAGCAGGGTAGCGGGAGGGCCCGGGTACGAGCAGTACTTC; CDR3 protein: CASRVAGGPGYEQYF
J gene: TRBJ1-1; V gene: TRBV30; D gene: NA; clone size: NA; CDR3 DNA: TGTGCCTGGAGTGTATATTTGAACACTGAAGCTTTCTTT; CDR3 protein: CAWSVYLNTEAFF
J gene: TRBJ1-3; V gene: TRBV6-5; D gene: TRBD1; clone size: NA; CDR3 DNA: TGTGCCAGCAGTTACTCTAGGACAGGGGCGGGAAACACCATATATTTT; CDR3 protein: CASSYSRTGAGNTIYF
J gene: TRBJ2-1; V gene: TRBV7-8; D gene: TRBD2; clone size: NA; CDR3 DNA: TGTGCCAGCAGCTTAGGGGGGGGACTGGAGCAGTTCTTC; CDR3 protein: CASSLGGGLEQFF
J gene: TRBJ1-2; V gene: TRBV6-5; D gene: TRBD1; clone size: few; CDR3 DNA: TGTGCCAGCAGTTACGGACAGGCTTATGGCTACACCTTC; CDR3 protein: CASSYGQAYGYTF
J gene: TRBJ2-7; V gene: TRBV6-5; D gene: TRBD1; clone size: NA; CDR3 DNA: TGTGCCAGCAGTTCTGCCGGGACAGGGGACCACGAGCAGTACTTC; CDR3 protein: CASSSAGTGDHEQYF
J gene: TRBJ2-1; V gene: TRBV5-1; D gene: TRBD2; clone size: NA; CDR3 DNA: TGCGCCAGCAGACAAACTAGCGGGATTCGAGATGAGCAGTTCTTC; CDR3 protein: CASRQTSGIRDEQFF
J gene: TRBJ2-1; V gene: TRBV5-1; D gene: TRBD2; clone size: few; CDR3 DNA: TGCGCCAGCAGCTTAGGGACTAGCGGGAGTATTGAGCAGTTCTTC; CDR3 protein: CASSLGTSGSIEQFF
J gene: TRBJ2-1; V gene: TRBV5-1; D gene: TRBD2; clone size: NA; CDR3 DNA: TGCGCCAGCAGGAAGACTAGCGGAAAAGCCTACAATGAGCAGTTCTTC; CDR3 protein: CASRKTSGKAYNEQFF
J gene: TRBJ2-3; V gene: TRBV19; D gene: TRBD2; clone size: NA; CDR3 DNA: TGTGCCAGTAGTATAGCTAGCGGCTACACAGATACGCAGTATTTT; CDR3 protein: CASSIASGYTDTQYF
J gene: TRBJ1-5; V gene: TRBV7-2; D gene: NA; clone size: NA; CDR3 DNA: TGTGCCAGCAGCTTAGCGGCTCAGCCCCAGCATTTT; CDR3 protein: CASSLAAQPQHF
J gene: TRBJ1-3; V gene: TRBV7-2; D gene: NA; clone size: NA; CDR3 DNA: TGTGCCAGCAGCTCGACAGGAAACACCATATATTTT; CDR3 protein: CASSSTGNTIYF
J gene: TRBJ1-5; V gene: TRBV5-5; D gene: NA; clone size: few; CDR3 DNA: TGTGCCAGCAGCCTCGACAGGAACGCTCAGCCCCAGCATTTT; CDR3 protein: CASSLDRNAQPQHF
J gene: TRBJ2-3; V gene: TRBV9; D gene: TRBD2; clone size: NA; CDR3 DNA: TGTGCCAGCAGCGTCTCTAGCGGGTCAAGTGCAGATACGCAGTATTTT; CDR3 protein: CASSVSSGSSADTQYF
J gene: TRBJ2-1; V gene: TRBV10-2; D gene: NA; clone size: NA; CDR3 DNA: TGCGCCACCTCCGGGGAAACCCCCTACAATGAGCAGTTCTTC; CDR3 protein: CATSGETPYNEQFF
J gene: TRBJ2-3; V gene: TRBV6-1; D gene: NA; clone size: NA; CDR3 DNA: TGTGCCAGCAGTGACATCATTCCCCCCCCCACAGATACGCAGTATTTT; CDR3 protein: CASSDIIPPPTDTQYF
J gene: TRBJ2-1; V gene: TRBV9; D gene: TRBD2; clone size: NA; CDR3 DNA: TGTGCCAGCAGCCCTAATATAGCGGCGGGAGGAAATGAGCAGTTCTTC; CDR3 protein: CASSPNIAAGGNEQFF
J gene: TRBJ2-5; V gene: TRBV9; D gene: NA; clone size: NA; CDR3 DNA: TGTGCCAGCAGCGTACGACAGTATGAGACCCAGTACTTC; CDR3 protein: CASSVRQYETQYF
J gene: TRBJ1-4; V gene: TRBV28; D gene: TRBD1; clone size: NA; CDR3 DNA: TGTGCCAGCAGTTTATCCGGACAGGGGGATGAAAAACTGTTTTTT; CDR3 protein: CASSLSGQGDEKLFF